This T cell receptor (beta chain) is drawn from a study of T-cell memory formation after mild COVID-19 (dated by TCRdb to the early 2020s). General notes on the study: TCR sequence clusters from the two donors were found to be largely donor specific. In a couple of donors, T-cell clones that expanded and contracted after mild COVID-19 were followed by sequencing TCRalpha and TCRbeta repertoires longitudinally. Two young, previously healthy adult volunteers made up the cohort, one male and one female. On the study overall, not on this receptor specifically: From day 15 to 85, contracting clones showed balanced CD4/CD8 phenotypes, whereas a second wave of clones that expanded from day 15 to 37 leaned towards CD4+. Contracting CD4+ clones appeared mostly in the CM and EM memory subsets, whereas CD8+ clones were enriched in EMRA. The detection of some responding clones in pre-infection memory suggests that pre-existing cross-reactive memory T cells joined the SARS-CoV-2 response. SARS-CoV-2 specificity of the second-wave clones peaking on day 37 was not confirmed. Only a couple of mild cases were covered by the study, and larger cohorts that include severe cases with pre-infection samples were considered necessary.

Sequencing was carried out with an Illumina NovaSeq 6000. TCRalpha and TCRbeta cDNA libraries were built by 5'RACE with constant-segment primers, adding sample barcodes and unique molecular identifiers. Trizol reagent was used to extract RNA from every sample. Libraries were amplified in two PCR steps, with a second sample barcode and Illumina TruSeq adapters added in the second step. Libraries were sequenced on an Illumina NovaSeq with 2 x 150 bp paired-end reads. In the authors' own workflow: The reads were demultiplexed and collapsed into UMI-guided consensus sequences using migec v1.2.7. With mixcr v2.1.11, UMI consensuses were aligned to TRA and TRB V and J templates and assembled into clonotypes. A clonotype was counted as expanded or contracted only if both edgeR and NoisET called the change significant, with noise models trained on biological replicates. edgeR calls used a false discovery rate-adjusted p below 0.01 and a log2 fold-change threshold of 1. PCA with hierarchical clustering of max-normalized trajectories of the 1000 most abundant clonotypes was used as exploratory dynamics analysis. Each responding clone was given a CD4 or CD8 phenotype based on the CD4+ and CD8+ repertoires, which had been sequenced separately. TCRdb handled the public reads itself, with Q25 trimming in fastp and clone calling in MiXCR, and kept productive beta chains. Each record represents a unique CDR3 protein, reported with the most common genes and DNA among its rows. TCRdb's processing, not the study's, gives the V and J calls here. Within this sample are about 470,000 distinct CDR3 sequences, with over 15% of them counted one time only. The ten largest clones take up 9% to 15% of the sample.

Ficoll-Paque density gradient centrifugation was the method used to isolate PBMCs. For this clonotype: The antigen it binds to is not known. Per-nucleotide qualities are absent, and no much larger clonotype sits a single base away.

CDR3 length: 17 amino acids, cysteine to phenylalanine. This entry keeps only the CDR3 DNA: 51 bases, framed from base 1. Trimming takes 4 bases from V and 0 bases from J, and the germline ends sit 14 bases apart. CDR1 and CDR2, looked up from the germline V gene, are SGHDT and YYEEEE. The V and J segments used are TRBV5-6 and TRBJ2-6, with the D gene not confidently named. The TCR sequence derives from an adult woman who had mild COVID-19 (a few samples of this study predate the infection). The sample titles of this study are shuffled in the database, so cell type and time point are left out; the donor was told from shared clones. Sequenced material: PBMCs or a T cell subset sorted from them (not recorded which). The DNA sequence follows: TGTGCCAGCAGCCCCACCTCTTTGAACTCTGGGGCCAACGTCCTGACTTTC. Its amino acids are CASSPTSLNSGANVLTF.